This TCR beta chain appears in the sequencing data of a study of blood T cells in healthy people across ages. Whole-study findings and limits: There were more naive CD4+ cells and higher diversity in long-lived donors than in aged donors.

Combining a sample-barcoded 5' primer with a J-beta primer mix, a second PCR ran for about 7 to 12 cycles. MiXCR, run by TCRdb on the 5' RACE reads, gives a single entry per CDR3 protein. Here the sample spans 800,000 or so distinct CDR3 sequences, around 62% being singletons. The study isolated at least 6.5 million PBMCs from each sample. Concerning this clonotype itself: Its target is unknown. Sequence at one end of the junction differs from germline and may be a read error.

The CDR3 spans 14 residues. The V gene's germline CDR1 is LGHDT and CDR2 YNNKEL (reference sequence). The specimen was blood. The V and J genes are TRBV3-1 and TRBJ2-1, with D tentatively TRBD1 (6 bases). The sequence came from a man aged 25-45 years in good health. CDR3 nucleotide sequence: TGTGCCGGCAGTTGGGGGCCCTCATACAATGAGCAGTTCTTC. This encodes CAGSWGPSYNEQFF.